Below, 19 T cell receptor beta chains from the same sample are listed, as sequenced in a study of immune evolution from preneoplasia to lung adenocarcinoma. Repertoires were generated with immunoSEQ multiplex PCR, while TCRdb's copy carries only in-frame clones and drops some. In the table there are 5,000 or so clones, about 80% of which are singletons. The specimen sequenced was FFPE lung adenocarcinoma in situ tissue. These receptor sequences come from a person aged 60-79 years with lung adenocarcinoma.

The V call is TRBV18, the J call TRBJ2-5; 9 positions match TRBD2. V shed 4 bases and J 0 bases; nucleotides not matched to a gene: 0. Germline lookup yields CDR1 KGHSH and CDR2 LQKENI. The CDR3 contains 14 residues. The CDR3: CASSLAGDQETQYF. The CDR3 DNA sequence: TGTGCCAGCTCACTAGCGGGGGACCAAGAGACCCAGTACTTC.

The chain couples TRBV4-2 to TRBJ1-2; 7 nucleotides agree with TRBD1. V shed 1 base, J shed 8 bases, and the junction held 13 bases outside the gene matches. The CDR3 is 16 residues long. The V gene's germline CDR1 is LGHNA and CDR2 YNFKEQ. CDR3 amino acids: CASSQVLRGPFEGYTF. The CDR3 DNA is TGTGCCAGCAGCCAAGTGTTAAGGGGGCCCTTTGAGGGCTACACCTTC.

CDR3 loop: CASSLLGGASVNEQFF. For the CDR3, the DNA is TGTGCCAGCAGTTTATTAGGGGGGGCGTCGGTCAATGAGCAGTTCTTC. The chain has TRBV28 and TRBJ2-1, with a possible D match to TRBD2 (7 bases). CDR1 is MDHEN, CDR2 SYDVKM, per germline. The CDR3 length is 16 residues. With 1 base removed from V and 6 bases from J, the gap between germline ends came to 16 bases.

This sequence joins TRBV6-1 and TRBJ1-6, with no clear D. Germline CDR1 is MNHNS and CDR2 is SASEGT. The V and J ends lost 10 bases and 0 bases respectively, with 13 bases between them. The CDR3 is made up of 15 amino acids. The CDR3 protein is CATEGASSYNSPLHF. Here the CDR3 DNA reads TGTGCCACCGAGGGTGCCTCCTCCTATAATTCACCCCTCCACTTT.

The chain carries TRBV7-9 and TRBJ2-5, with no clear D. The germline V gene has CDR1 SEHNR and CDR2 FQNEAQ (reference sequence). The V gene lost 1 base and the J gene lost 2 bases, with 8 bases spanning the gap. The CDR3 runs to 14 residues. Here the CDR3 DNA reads TGTGCCAGCAGCTTAGTAAGGGAACAAGAGACCCAGTACTTC. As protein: CASSLVREQETQYF.

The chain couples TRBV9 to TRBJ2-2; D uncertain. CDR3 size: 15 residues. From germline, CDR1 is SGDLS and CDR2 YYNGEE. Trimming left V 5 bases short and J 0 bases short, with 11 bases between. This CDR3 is CASRSGGTNTGELFF. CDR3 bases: TGTGCCAGCAGAAGTGGCGGTACGAACACCGGGGAGCTGTTTTTT.

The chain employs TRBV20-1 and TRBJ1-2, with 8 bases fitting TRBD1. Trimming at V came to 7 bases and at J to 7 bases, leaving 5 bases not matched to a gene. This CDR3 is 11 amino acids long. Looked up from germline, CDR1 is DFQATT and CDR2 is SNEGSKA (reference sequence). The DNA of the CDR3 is TGCAGTGGGCAGGGGGCTCTTGGCTACACCTTC. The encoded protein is CSGQGALGYTF.

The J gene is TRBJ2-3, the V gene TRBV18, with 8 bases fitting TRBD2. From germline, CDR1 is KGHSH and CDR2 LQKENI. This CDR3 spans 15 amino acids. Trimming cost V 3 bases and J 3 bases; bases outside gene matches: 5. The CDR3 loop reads CASSPTSDGTDTQYF. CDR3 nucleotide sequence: TGTGCCAGCTCACCGACTAGCGATGGGACAGATACGCAGTATTTT.

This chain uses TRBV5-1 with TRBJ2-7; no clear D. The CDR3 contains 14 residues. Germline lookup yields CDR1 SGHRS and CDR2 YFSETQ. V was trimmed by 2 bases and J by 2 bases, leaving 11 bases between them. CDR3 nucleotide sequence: TGCGCCAGCAGCTTTGCTTGGTCCACCTACGAGCAGTACTTC. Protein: CASSFAWSTYEQYF.

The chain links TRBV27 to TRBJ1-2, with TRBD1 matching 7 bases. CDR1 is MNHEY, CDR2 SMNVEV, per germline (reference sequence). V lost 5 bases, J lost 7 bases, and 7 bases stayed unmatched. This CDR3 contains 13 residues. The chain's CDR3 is CASSDTNRGGYTF. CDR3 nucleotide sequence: TGTGCCAGCAGTGACACGAACAGGGGTGGCTACACCTTC.

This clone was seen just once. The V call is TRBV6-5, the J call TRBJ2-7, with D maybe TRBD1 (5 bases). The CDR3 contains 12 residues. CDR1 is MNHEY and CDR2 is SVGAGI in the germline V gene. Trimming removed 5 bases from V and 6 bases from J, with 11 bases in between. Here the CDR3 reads CASSPGLFEQYF. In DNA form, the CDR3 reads TGTGCCAGCAGTCCAGGGCTTTTCGAGCAGTACTTC.

The chain's CDR3 is CASSSLDRAGEQYF. The DNA for the CDR3 is TGCGCCAGCAGCTCCCTGGACAGGGCGGGAGAGCAGTACTTC. The chain couples TRBV5-1 to TRBJ2-7; 8 positions agree with TRBD1. Trimming at V came to 3 bases and at J to 7 bases, leaving 9 bases not matched to a gene. CDR1 SGHRS and CDR2 YFSETQ come from the germline V gene. The CDR3 length is 14 residues.

The CDR3 DNA is TGTGCCAGCAGTCAGAGGGCGGGGGGTGGCAACACCGGGGAGCTGTTTTTT. Its translation: CASSQRAGGGNTGELFF. V usage is TRBV7-2 and J usage is TRBJ2-2; 8 positions agree with TRBD2. CDR3 size: 17 residues. In germline, CDR1 is SGHTA, CDR2 FQGNSA. V lost 6 bases to trimming and J lost 2 bases; unmatched junction nucleotides: 11.

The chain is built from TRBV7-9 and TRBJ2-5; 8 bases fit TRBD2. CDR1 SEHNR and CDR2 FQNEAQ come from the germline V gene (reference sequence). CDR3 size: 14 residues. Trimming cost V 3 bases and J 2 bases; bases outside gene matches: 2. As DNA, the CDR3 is TGTGCCAGCAGCTTGTTAGCGGGGCAAGAGACCCAGTACTTC. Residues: CASSLLAGQETQYF.

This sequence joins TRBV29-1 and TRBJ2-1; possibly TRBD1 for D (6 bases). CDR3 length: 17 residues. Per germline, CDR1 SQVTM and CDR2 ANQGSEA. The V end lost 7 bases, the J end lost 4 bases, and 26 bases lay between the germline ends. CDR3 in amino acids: CSADPYSGTPEYNEQFF. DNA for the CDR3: TGCAGCGCTGACCCCTATTCCGGGACACCGGAGTACAATGAGCAGTTCTTC.

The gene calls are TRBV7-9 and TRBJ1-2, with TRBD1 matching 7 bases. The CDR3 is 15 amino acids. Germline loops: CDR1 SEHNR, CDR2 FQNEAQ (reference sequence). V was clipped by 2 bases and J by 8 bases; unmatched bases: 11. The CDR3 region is CASSLYSNRGHGYTF. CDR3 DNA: TGTGCCAGCAGCTTATATTCGAATAGGGGGCACGGCTACACCTTC.

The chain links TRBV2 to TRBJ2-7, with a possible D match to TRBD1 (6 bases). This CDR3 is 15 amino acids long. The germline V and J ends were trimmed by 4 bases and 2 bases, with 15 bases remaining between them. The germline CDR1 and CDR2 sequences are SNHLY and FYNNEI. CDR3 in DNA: TGTGCCAGCAGTGGTCGGGGACGACAGGCCTACGAGCAGTACTTC. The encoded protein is CASSGRGRQAYEQYF.

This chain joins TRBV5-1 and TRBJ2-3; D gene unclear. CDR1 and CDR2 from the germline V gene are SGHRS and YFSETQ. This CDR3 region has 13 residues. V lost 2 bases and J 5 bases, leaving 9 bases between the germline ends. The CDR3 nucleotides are TGCGCCAGCAGCTTCCTTAGTGGAGATACGCAGTATTTT. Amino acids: CASSFLSGDTQYF.

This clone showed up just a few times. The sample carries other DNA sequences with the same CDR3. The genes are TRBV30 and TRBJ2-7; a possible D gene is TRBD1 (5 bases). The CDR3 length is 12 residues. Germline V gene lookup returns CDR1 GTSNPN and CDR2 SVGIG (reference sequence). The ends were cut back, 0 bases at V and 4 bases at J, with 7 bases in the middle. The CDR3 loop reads CAWSVRGYEQYF. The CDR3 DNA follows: TGTGCCTGGAGTGTAAGGGGATACGAGCAGTACTTC.